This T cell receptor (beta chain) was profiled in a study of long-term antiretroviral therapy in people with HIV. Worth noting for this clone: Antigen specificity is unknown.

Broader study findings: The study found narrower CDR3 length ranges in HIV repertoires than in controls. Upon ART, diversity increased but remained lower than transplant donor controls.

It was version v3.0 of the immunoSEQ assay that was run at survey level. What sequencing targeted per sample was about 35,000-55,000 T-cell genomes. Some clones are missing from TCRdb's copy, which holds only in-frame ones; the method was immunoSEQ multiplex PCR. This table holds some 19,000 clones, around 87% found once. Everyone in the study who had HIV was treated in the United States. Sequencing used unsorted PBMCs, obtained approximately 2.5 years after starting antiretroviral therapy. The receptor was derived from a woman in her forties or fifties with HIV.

Here the CDR3 reads CASLSGQGRARETQYF. The CDR3 DNA reads as TGTGCCAGCCTTTCGGGACAGGGAAGGGCCCGGGAGACCCAGTACTTC. J is TRBJ2-5 and V is TRBV2, with 9 bases lining up with TRBD1. Germline V gene sequence: CDR1 SNHLY, CDR2 FYNNEI. There are 16 residues in the CDR3. J was trimmed by 5 bases and V by 8 bases; bases with no gene match: 15.